These T cell receptor beta chains were read from a single sample in a study of blood T cell repertoires in COVID-19. Method: immunoSEQ multiplex PCR; TCRdb's copy keeps in-frame clones and lacks some. The sample yields approximately 40,000 clones, about 88% seen once. The sample consisted of peripheral blood. The receptors stem from a human donor in a cohort sampled during active COVID-19. The CDR3 runs from the conserved cysteine through the conserved F or W. D genes are given only for firm matches.

CASSPPGQVYNEQFF,TRBD1,TRBV28
CASSLKSPAGNEQFF,-,TRBV5-1
CASSPTGQGINEQYF,TRBD1,TRBV7-3
CASSSQGRTNEKLFF,-,TRBV7-2
CASSLGGGGGTGEQFF,TRBD2,TRBV28
CASSLSGEGTNYGYTF,-,TRBV13
CAPTGLYNSPLHF,-,TRBV6-4
CAISDGGQETQYF,-,TRBV10-3
CASDREGPNTGELFF,TRBD1,TRBV10-1
CASSRLSNTEAFF,-,TRBV5-1
CASSLAGDQPQHF,-,TRBV7-8
CSVVGVSGGNTDTQYF,TRBD2,TRBV29-1
CASSGPGGKETQYF,TRBD2,TRBV18
CASSPASQYF,-,TRBV7-9
CASSLADRRSPLHF,-,TRBV7-8
CASSEGRRGYGYTF,-,TRBV6-1
CASSLGPSYGYTF,-,TRBV7-9
CAISALAGGQEQYF,TRBD2,TRBV10-3
CASSLRDRGGYTF,TRBD1,TRBV6-5
CATARDRDRPKLFF,TRBD1,TRBV10-3
CASSLRRISGNTIYF,-,TRBV5-6
CASSPRQGVYGYTF,TRBD1,TRBV18
CASSLGGPTYEQYF,-,TRBV11-2
CASSSNGGGRTDTQYF,TRBD2,TRBV28
CIQGHGETQYF,-,TRBV30
CASSIYWTGRETQYF,TRBD1,TRBV19
CSASPDGSSYNSPLHF,-,TRBV20-1
CASSSGRGRLNTEAFF,-,TRBV6-2/TRBV6-3
CASSPGTLGGAKNIQYF,-,TRBV7-9
CASIRTENSPLHF,-,TRBV19
CASSLGTGAFYNEQFF,TRBD1,TRBV7-9
CASSSRGGGPGETQYF,TRBD2,TRBV27
CASSLAGDGQTQYF,-,TRBV5-1
CASQKKRGGSYEQYF,TRBD2,TRBV11-2
CASKTEYEQYF,-,TRBV5-1
CASSRKGQETSGYTF,-,TRBV23-1
CASSPGTDPYNEQFF,TRBD1,TRBV18
CASSYNSDTDTQYF,-,TRBV6-5
CASSDTPGYNEKLFF,-,TRBV2
CAPLEGAQETQYF,-,TRBV7-2
CASSGGGDEQFF,TRBD2,TRBV10-2
CASSLLNQPQHF,-,TRBV3-1/TRBV3-2